A selection of T cell receptor beta chains follows, all from one sample in a study of T cell repertoires in cytomegalovirus infection. No antigen has been identified for these receptors. MiXCR, run by TCRdb on the reads, gives a single entry per CDR3 protein. Of approximately 49,000 distinct CDR3 sequences in the sample, over 15% were seen once. The sample was CD8+ T cells from cultured PBMCs, taken from culture after CMV antigen stimulation. All receptors come from a human donor in good health (CMV status not recorded). Some clones in this sample may be carry-over from other donors' samples. CDR3s include the opening cysteine and the closing phenylalanine or tryptophan. The D gene is left open where the match is weak. Part of the rows lack a size; the others show once, few, many or a class for expanded clones.

TRBD2	TRBV7-2	TRBJ2-5	many	TGTGCCAGCAGACCCGGGACGGGGGGAGAGACCCAGTACTTC	CASRPGTGGETQYF
-	TRBV12-3/TRBV12-4	TRBJ2-2	few	TGTGCCAGCAGTTTTCCAGGGGCCTTCGCGAACACCGGGGAGCTGTTTTTT	CASSFPGAFANTGELFF
TRBD2	TRBV7-6	TRBJ2-7	-	TGTGCCAGCAGCGCGGGGGGAGGGGGGAGCTCCTACGAGCAGTACTTC	CASSAGGGGSSYEQYF
TRBD1	TRBV6-1	TRBJ2-2	few	TGTGCCAGCAGCCCCGGGGACAGGGGAAGAAAAACCGGGGAGCTGTTTTTT	CASSPGDRGRKTGELFF
TRBD2	TRBV7-2	TRBJ2-7	-	TGTGCCAGCAGCTTTGCGGGAGTCGACTACGAGCAGTACTTC	CASSFAGVDYEQYF
-	TRBV19	TRBJ2-1	many	TGTGCCAGTAGTAGGGCGGGCCACTCCTACAATGAGCAGTTCTTC	CASSRAGHSYNEQFF
-	TRBV7-6	TRBJ2-2	-	TGTGCCAGCAGCCCCCAAGACACGGAGGGCACCGGGGAGCTGTTTTTT	CASSPQDTEGTGELFF
TRBD2	TRBV7-3	TRBJ2-3	few	TGTGCCAGCAGCTCCGTTAGCGGGGGGGCCGGCACAGATACGCAGTATTTT	CASSSVSGGAGTDTQYF
-	TRBV7-2	TRBJ1-6	few	TGTGCCAGCAGATTCCGGGACACGAATAATTCACCCCTCCACTTT	CASRFRDTNNSPLHF
TRBD2	TRBV11-2	TRBJ2-1	many	TGTGCCAGCAGCTTAGGGCGGGAGCGACACAATGAGCAGTTCTTC	CASSLGRERHNEQFF
-	TRBV6-1	TRBJ1-5	-	TGTGCCAGCGCTTTGAGGGACAAGACTCTTCCCCAGCATTTT	CASALRDKTLPQHF
-	TRBV7-8	TRBJ2-1	-	TGTGCCAGCAGCCCTCCGGGGGCTAGCGTATTCAATGAGCAGTTCTTC	CASSPPGASVFNEQFF
-	TRBV4-3	TRBJ2-3	-	TGCGCCAGCAGCTACGAACCCAGCGGGACAGATACGCAGTATTTT	CASSYEPSGTDTQYF
-	TRBV7-9	TRBJ2-7	-	TGTGCCAGCAGCTTCTCGAGCTCCTACGAGCAGTACTTC	CASSFSSSYEQYF
TRBD2	TRBV7-2	TRBJ2-5	-	TGTGCCAGCAGCCTCGGACTAGCGGACCTAAACAAGAGAGGGCAGTACTTC	CASSLGLADLNKRGQYF
TRBD2	TRBV7-8	TRBJ2-6	-	TGTGCCAGCAGCTTAGGGGTCGGGGGGGCCAGTGGGGCCAACGTCCTGACTTTC	CASSLGVGGASGANVLTF
-	TRBV12-3/TRBV12-4	TRBJ2-7	-	TGTGCCAGCAGTTGGGGAAAGGGGTACGAGCAGTACTTC	CASSWGKGYEQYF
TRBD1	TRBV11-2	TRBJ2-1	-	TGTGCCAGCAGCCAGAACAGGGGGCGCGGGGATGAGCAGTTCTTC	CASSQNRGRGDEQFF
TRBD2	TRBV6-5	TRBJ2-3	few	TGTGCCAGCAATTTAGCGGGAGCAGATACGCAGTATTTT	CASNLAGADTQYF
TRBD2	TRBV7-2	TRBJ2-1	-	TGTGCCAGCAGCTTGGGCGGGGGGTTCAATGAGCAGTTCTTC	CASSLGGGFNEQFF
-	TRBV7-8	TRBJ1-3	few	TGTGCCAGCAGCTTAGCGGCCAGGGGATCTGGAAACACCATATATTTT	CASSLAARGSGNTIYF
-	TRBV5-6	TRBJ1-1	-	TGTGCCAGCAGCTTGTTGCGGGGATACACTGAAGCTTTCTTT	CASSLLRGYTEAFF